This is a list of T cell receptor beta chains from one sample in a study of cytomegalovirus exposure and HLA in healthy donors. Clones were read by immunoSEQ multiplex PCR, and TCRdb kept only the in-frame ones, dropping some. The data hold 80,000 to 130,000 clones, with 79% observed a single time. The material sequenced was PBMCs. These receptors originate from a female donor in good health and CMV-seropositive. Both conserved end residues are part of each CDR3. The order of the fields is CDR3 DNA, CDR3 protein, D gene, clone size, J gene, V gene. D genes are given only for firm matches. Some rows mark clone size as missing; the rest say once, few, many or name a class of expanded clone.

DNA: TGTGCCAGCAGCTTAGGGGGGGGCGGCCAAGAGACCCAGTACTTC
CDR3: CASSLGGGGQETQYF
D: .
size: .
J: TRBJ2-5
V: TRBV7-2

DNA: TGTGCCAGCGAGAGGGGGACAGGAGTCACCGGGGAGCTGTTTTTT
CDR3: CASERGTGVTGELFF
D: TRBD1
size: .
J: TRBJ2-2
V: TRBV9

DNA: TGTGCCAGCAGCGCCACTCCCAGCGGGGGGGCGCGTGACATTCAGTACTTC
CDR3: CASSATPSGGARDIQYF
D: TRBD2
size: once
J: TRBJ2-4
V: TRBV9

DNA: TGTGCCAGCAGTGAACGTGTATGGGACATCGAAGGGGACACCATATATTTT
CDR3: CASSERVWDIEGDTIYF
D: .
size: .
J: TRBJ1-3
V: TRBV2

DNA: TGTGCCAGCAGCTTACCTACCTACGAGCAGTACTTC
CDR3: CASSLPTYEQYF
D: .
size: .
J: TRBJ2-7
V: TRBV7-2

DNA: TGTGCCAGCAGTTACGGGGCAGGGTGGTACACCGGGGAGCTGTTTTTT
CDR3: CASSYGAGWYTGELFF
D: .
size: .
J: TRBJ2-2
V: TRBV6-5

DNA: TGTGCCAGCAGCCTGACAGGGGTTCGCACAGATACGCAGTATTTT
CDR3: CASSLTGVRTDTQYF
D: TRBD1
size: .
J: TRBJ2-3
V: TRBV2

DNA: TGTGCCAGCAGCTTAGCCCCTGCACAGGGACTATCACCCCTCCACTTT
CDR3: CASSLAPAQGLSPLHF
D: .
size: .
J: TRBJ1-6
V: TRBV7-6

DNA: TGCAGCGCCCGGGGACAGGGGGGGACTAGCGGGTACAATGAGCAGTTCTTC
CDR3: CSARGQGGTSGYNEQFF
D: .
size: .
J: TRBJ2-1
V: TRBV29-1

DNA: TGTGCCAACCGGGGACCGACAGGGGCTCTAGCTTTCTTT
CDR3: CANRGPTGALAFF
D: TRBD1
size: once
J: TRBJ1-1
V: TRBV6-5

DNA: TGTGCCAGCAGTTTATACTATCCCCCCCGCACAGATACGCAGTATTTT
CDR3: CASSLYYPPRTDTQYF
D: .
size: .
J: TRBJ2-3
V: TRBV27

DNA: TGTGCCAGCTCGCCGGGTGGATCCCAAGAGACCCAGTACTTC
CDR3: CASSPGGSQETQYF
D: .
size: few
J: TRBJ2-5
V: TRBV18

DNA: TGCGCCAGCAGCCCGCTCACGGGACTAGCCCCGCAAGAGACCCAGTACTTC
CDR3: CASSPLTGLAPQETQYF
D: TRBD2
size: .
J: TRBJ2-5
V: TRBV5-1

DNA: TGTGCCAGCAGTGAGTGGCAGGGGGGTCTAGTGCCCCAGCATTTT
CDR3: CASSEWQGGLVPQHF
D: TRBD1
size: .
J: TRBJ1-5
V: TRBV2

DNA: TGTGCCAGCAGCCTGGGACTAGCGACCGCCGGGGAGCTGTTTTTT
CDR3: CASSLGLATAGELFF
D: TRBD2
size: .
J: TRBJ2-2
V: TRBV13

DNA: TGTGCCTGGGCTAGGACGTCCGGGACAGTGGGGGTCTTGGCGTATGGCTACACCTTC
CDR3: CAWARTSGTVGVLAYGYTF
D: TRBD1
size: .
J: TRBJ1-2
V: TRBV30

DNA: TGTGCCAGCAGCCAAGATTGGGCAGGGACTGGAAACACCATATATTTT
CDR3: CASSQDWAGTGNTIYF
D: .
size: few
J: TRBJ1-3
V: TRBV4-2

DNA: TGTGCCAGCAGTGACACAGGGTCAGATACGCAGTATTTT
CDR3: CASSDTGSDTQYF
D: .
size: .
J: TRBJ2-3
V: TRBV25-1

DNA: TGTGCCAGCAGACCCCTATCACTGGGGCAGGGGCATGAAGCTTTCTTT
CDR3: CASRPLSLGQGHEAFF
D: .
size: .
J: TRBJ1-1
V: TRBV11-2

DNA: TGTGCCAGCAGCGTAGTGGGGCCCACTAATGAAAAACTGTTTTTT
CDR3: CASSVVGPTNEKLFF
D: .
size: .
J: TRBJ1-4
V: TRBV27

DNA: TGTGCCAGCTCACCGGGGACAGGGGCCTACGAGCAGTACTTC
CDR3: CASSPGTGAYEQYF
D: TRBD1
size: .
J: TRBJ2-7
V: TRBV18

DNA: TGTGCCAGTACTCGAGGGCCGACCACCGGGGAGCTGTTTTTT
CDR3: CASTRGPTTGELFF
D: .
size: .
J: TRBJ2-2
V: TRBV19

DNA: TGTGCCAGCAGCTACGGCGGGGGGGCAGCGGAGACCCAGTACTTC
CDR3: CASSYGGGAAETQYF
D: TRBD2
size: .
J: TRBJ2-5
V: TRBV7-2

DNA: TGTGCCTCCGGCGGCCCCGGCACCTACAATGAGCAGTTCTTC
CDR3: CASGGPGTYNEQFF
D: .
size: .
J: TRBJ2-1
V: TRBV30

DNA: TGCAGCCTTACGGACAGGGCCGGGGGGACCCAGTACTTC
CDR3: CSLTDRAGGTQYF
D: TRBD1
size: .
J: TRBJ2-5
V: TRBV29-1

DNA: TGTGCCAGCAGCTCTTACAGGGATCCGAACACTGAAGCTTTCTTT
CDR3: CASSSYRDPNTEAFF
D: .
size: .
J: TRBJ1-1
V: TRBV7-9

DNA: TGTGCCAGCACCGCCACAGACTACGAGCAGTACTTC
CDR3: CASTATDYEQYF
D: .
size: .
J: TRBJ2-7
V: TRBV6-6

DNA: TGCGCCAGCAGCCCCGCCGGGACAGGGGTTTCACCCCTCCACTTT
CDR3: CASSPAGTGVSPLHF
D: TRBD1
size: .
J: TRBJ1-6
V: TRBV4-1

DNA: TGTGCCAGTTTGCCTTCTGGTAGGAACACTGAAGCTTTCTTT
CDR3: CASLPSGRNTEAFF
D: .
size: once
J: TRBJ1-1
V: TRBV6-5

DNA: TGTGCCAGCAGCTTAGCCGGACAGACCTTTAGCGGGTTTACGCAGTATTTT
CDR3: CASSLAGQTFSGFTQYF
D: .
size: .
J: TRBJ2-3
V: TRBV11-1

DNA: TGTGCCAGCAGCCAACAGGGCTGGGAGCAGTTCTTC
CDR3: CASSQQGWEQFF
D: .
size: once
J: TRBJ2-1
V: TRBV6-5

DNA: TGTGCCAGCGGCGGGGGGGCGACAGATACGCAGTATTTT
CDR3: CASGGGATDTQYF
D: TRBD2
size: .
J: TRBJ2-3
V: TRBV11-2